The 29 T cell receptor beta chains below come from one sample, sequenced in a study of cytomegalovirus exposure and HLA in healthy donors. The PCR had 60 Vbeta and 13 Jbeta primers. Sequenced by immunoSEQ multiplex PCR; TCRdb stores in-frame clones only, minus some. The profile shows roughly 200,000 clones, over 65% of them singletons. The specimen was PBMCs. These receptors were taken from a woman aged 30 to 39 in good health and CMV-seronegative.

This clone was found once. CDR3 DNA sequence: TGCGCCAGCAGCTTGGCGGGAGGGCCTGTTACCGGGGAGCTGTTTTTT. Protein sequence: CASSLAGGPVTGELFF. The chain is built from TRBV5-1 and TRBJ2-2, with 8 bases lining up with TRBD2. V dropped 0 bases and J dropped 5; count of bases not matched to a gene: 6. The germline V gene encodes CDR1 SGHRS and CDR2 YFSETQ. The length of the CDR3 is 16 residues.

This chain links TRBV6-1 with TRBJ2-7, with 7 bases that match TRBD2. Looked up from germline, CDR1 is MNHNS and CDR2 is SASEGT. With 4 bases clipped from V and 3 bases from J, the junction kept 9 bases outside the gene matches. This CDR3 is 15 amino acids long. Here the CDR3 reads CASSVGASGYYEQYF. The CDR3 DNA follows: TGTGCCAGCAGTGTAGGGGCTAGCGGTTACTACGAGCAGTACTTC.

The chain carries TRBV10-2 and TRBJ1-1, with 9 bases matching TRBD1. Germline CDR1 WSHSY, CDR2 SAAADI. V lost 5 bases to trimming and J lost 3 bases; unmatched junction nucleotides: 4. The CDR3 is made up of 14 amino acids. CDR3 amino acids: CASSPGTGYTEAFF. The CDR3 nucleotides are TGCGCCAGCAGTCCAGGGACAGGGTACACTGAAGCTTTCTTT.

The chain links TRBV5-1 to TRBJ1-2; no clear D. This CDR3 region has 13 residues. Deletions cut 0 bases from V and 2 bases from J, with 5 bases between. Germline CDR1 reads SGHRS; CDR2 reads YFSETQ. CDR3 coding DNA: TGCGCCAGCAGCTTGGCCGCGAACTATGGCTACACCTTC. The encoded protein is CASSLAANYGYTF. Complete variable domain (other parts from reference TRBV5-1 and TRBJ1-2): KAGVTQTPRYLIKTRGQQVTLSCSPISGHRSVSWYQQTPGQGLQFLFEYFSETQRNKGNFPGRFSGRQFSNSRSEMNVSTLELGDSALYLCASSLAANYGYTFGSGTRLTVV.

The chain employs TRBV29-1 and TRBJ2-7; 9 bases fit TRBD1. The length of the CDR3 is 13 residues. V gave up 8 bases and J gave up 5 bases; unmatched junction bases: 10. The germline V gene encodes CDR1 SQVTM and CDR2 ANQGSEA. CDR3 coding DNA: TGCAGCTCGAAGGGGGACAGGGACCACGAGCAGTACTTC. Amino acids: CSSKGDRDHEQYF.

The rearrangement uses TRBV9 and TRBJ2-2; 8 bases match TRBD2. The length of the CDR3 is 14 residues. V shed 4 bases, J shed 7 bases, and the junction held 6 bases outside the gene matches. Looked up from germline, CDR1 is SGDLS and CDR2 is YYNGEE. This CDR3 is CASSHSGVGGELFF. CDR3 coding DNA: TGTGCCAGCAGCCATAGCGGGGTGGGCGGGGAGCTGTTTTTT.

V usage is TRBV28 and J usage is TRBJ2-1; 16 bases are shared with TRBD2. Germline CDR1 is MDHEN and CDR2 is SYDVKM. The CDR3 runs 23 residues. After removal of 6 bases from V and 3 bases from J, the junction contained 23 bases not matched to a gene. As DNA, the CDR3 is TGTGCCAGCAGCTCTCCCGGGACAGCCCTAGTGGGACTAGCGGGAGGGATCTACAATGAGCAGTTCTTC. This gives the protein CASSSPGTALVGLAGGIYNEQFF.

The chain links TRBV9 to TRBJ1-2, with 7 positions matching TRBD1. The CDR3 is 15 amino acids. CDR1 SGDLS and CDR2 YYNGEE come from the germline V gene. Trimming took 4 bases from V and 7 from J; bases not matched to a gene: 13. This CDR3 reads CASSKTGVDSGGYTF. CDR3 bases: TGTGCCAGCAGCAAAACAGGGGTGGATTCGGGTGGCTACACCTTC.

J is TRBJ1-6 and V is TRBV6-1; possibly TRBD1 for D (6 bases). Germline-derived CDR1 and CDR2 are MNHNS and SASEGT. The V and J ends lost 5 bases and 7 bases respectively, with 12 bases between them. This CDR3 region has 14 residues. CDR3 in amino acids: CASSSLGANSPLHF. The CDR3 DNA is TGTGCCAGCAGTAGCCTGGGGGCCAATTCACCCCTCCACTTT.

This chain connects TRBV6-1 to TRBJ1-5, with TRBD1 matching 7 bases. Germline assignment: CDR1 MNHNS and CDR2 SASEGT. J lost 5 bases, V lost 10 bases, and 8 bases had no gene match. The CDR3 sequence is 13 residues long. This CDR3 reads CATTRDRDQPQHF. CDR3 nucleotide sequence: TGTGCCACCACGAGGGACAGAGATCAGCCCCAGCATTTT.

The CDR3 DNA sequence: TGTGCCTGGAGTTGGGGGCCCTCCACTGAAGCTTTCTTT. This codes for CAWSWGPSTEAFF. The genes are TRBV30 and TRBJ1-1, with TRBD1 as a possible D gene (6 bases). V lost 2 bases, J lost 4 bases, and 11 bases lay in between. The CDR3 consists of 13 residues. Germline V gene data show CDR1 as GTSNPN and CDR2 as SVGIG (reference sequence).

The rearrangement joins TRBV15 to TRBJ1-1; weak D call: TRBD1 (6 bases). This CDR3 region has 16 residues. The V end lost 0 bases, the J end lost 1 base, and 12 bases lay between the germline ends. Germline values: CDR1 LNHNV, CDR2 YYDKDF (reference sequence). The CDR3 reads CATSREYGQPNTEAFF. In nucleotides, the CDR3 is TGTGCCACCAGCAGAGAATACGGACAGCCGAACACTGAAGCTTTCTTT. Supplemented by reference TRBV15 and TRBJ1-1, the full variable domain reads DAMVIQNPRYQVTQFGKPVTLSCSQTLNHNVMYWYQQKSSQAPKLLFHYYDKDFNNEADTPDNFQSRRPNTSFCFLDIRSPGLGDTAMYLCATSREYGQPNTEAFFGQGTRLTVV.

This clone was seen once. V usage is TRBV5-1 and J usage is TRBJ2-7, with D perhaps matching TRBD1 (5 bases). The ends were cut back, 2 bases at V and 5 bases at J, with 14 bases in the middle. Per germline, CDR1 SGHRS and CDR2 YFSETQ. The CDR3 spans 14 residues. The CDR3 DNA follows: TGCGCCAGCAGCTTAAGACAGCCGGTGGACGAGCAGTACTTC. Translated: CASSLRQPVDEQYF.

This clone has just one count. This chain connects TRBV7-2 to TRBJ2-7, with 7 bases lining up with TRBD1. The CDR3 length is 14 residues. Germline V gene lookup returns CDR1 SGHTA and CDR2 FQGNSA. V lost 3 bases, J lost 2 bases, and 4 bases stayed unmatched. The CDR3 spells CASSFRDSTYEQYF. CDR3 DNA sequence: TGTGCCAGCAGCTTCCGGGACAGTACCTACGAGCAGTACTTC.

Remarks on this clone: The junction departs from germline at one end; a sequencing error may be responsible. V and J are TRBV7-9 and TRBJ1-4; D perhaps matches TRBD1 (5 bases). The CDR3 runs 10 residues. Germline CDR1 and CDR2: SEHNR and FQNEAQ (reference sequence). The CDR3 loop is CASSSGVMVF. CDR3 bases: TGTGCCAGCAGCTCGGGGGTTATGGTTTTT. Drawing the rest from reference TRBV7-9 and TRBJ1-4, the complete variable domain is DTGVSQNPRHKITKRGQNVTFRCDPISEHNRLYWYRQTLGQGPEFLTYFQNEAQLEKSRLLSDRFSAERPKGSFSTLEIQRTEQGDSAMYLCASSSGVMVFGSGTQLSVL.

The genes are TRBV4-2 and TRBJ1-5; 7 nucleotides line up with TRBD1. The CDR3 consists of 15 residues. J was trimmed by 4 bases and V by 4 bases; bases with no gene match: 7. Germline loops: CDR1 LGHNA, CDR2 YNFKEQ. The CDR3: CASSPHDRANQPQHF. CDR3 nucleotide sequence: TGTGCCAGCAGCCCTCACGACAGGGCAAATCAGCCCCAGCATTTT.

This chain's CDR3 is CASTPRAPSGNTIYF. The CDR3, as DNA: TGTGCCAGCACCCCCAGGGCTCCCTCTGGAAACACCATATATTTT. The chain links TRBV9 to TRBJ1-3, with D maybe TRBD1 (5 bases). From germline, CDR1 is SGDLS and CDR2 YYNGEE. V dropped 6 bases and J dropped 0 bases, with 13 bases sitting between them. The CDR3 spans 15 residues.

This clone was detected a few times. The sample carries other DNA sequences with the same CDR3. The chain links TRBV28 to TRBJ1-1; no clear D. The germline V gene encodes CDR1 MDHEN and CDR2 SYDVKM. Trimming shortened V by 1 base and J by 2 bases, and 2 bases separated the two germline ends. This CDR3 region has 12 residues. For the CDR3, the DNA is TGTGCCAGCAGTTTATTAAACACTGAAGCTTTCTTT. This encodes CASSLLNTEAFF.

The CDR3 DNA reads as TGTGCCAGCAGTTCAGTGGTCACTAATGAAAAACTGTTTTTT. Translated: CASSSVVTNEKLFF. The chain employs TRBV27 and TRBJ1-4; D gene uncertain. Germline CDR1 MNHEY, CDR2 SMNVEV (reference sequence). V was clipped by 4 bases and J by 2 bases, with 8 bases between them. CDR3 length equals 14 residues.

V and J are TRBV28 and TRBJ1-2; 7 positions match TRBD1. With V trimmed by 8 bases and J by 3 bases, 6 bases remained unmatched. The CDR3 covers 13 residues. CDR1 and CDR2 (germline): MDHEN, SYDVKM. The CDR3 region has the DNA TGTGCCAGCGGGACAGTGGACGACTATGGCTACACCTTC. It encodes CASGTVDDYGYTF.

This clone showed up just once. This chain joins TRBV7-9 and TRBJ2-5; 13 bases map to TRBD2. This CDR3 is built from 18 residues. Trimming removed 3 bases from V and 0 bases from J; junction bases left unmatched: 7. Germline V gene lookup returns CDR1 SEHNR and CDR2 FQNEAQ (reference sequence). The CDR3 nucleotides read TGTGCCAGCAGCTTCTTCAAAGGACTAGCGGGGGACCAAGAGACCCAGTACTTC. Translated: CASSFFKGLAGDQETQYF.

V usage is TRBV9 and J usage is TRBJ1-1; a weak D match, TRBD1 (5 bases). V was trimmed by 3 bases and J by 5 bases, leaving 8 bases between them. The CDR3 covers 12 residues. CDR1 and CDR2 from the germline V gene are SGDLS and YYNGEE. CDR3: CASSGGGTEAFF. CDR3 nucleotide sequence: TGTGCCAGCAGCGGGGGGGGGACTGAAGCTTTCTTT.

The chain links TRBV5-4 to TRBJ1-2, with no clear D. Trimming took 4 bases from V and 3 from J, leaving 4 bases between them. Per germline, CDR1 SGHNT and CDR2 YYREEE (reference sequence). The CDR3 covers 11 residues. CDR3 sequence (DNA): TGTGCCAGCAGCCGGGACTATGGCTACACCTTC. It yields the protein CASSRDYGYTF.

About this clone itself: A read error may account for a junction end that differs from germline. The rearrangement links TRBV25-1 to TRBJ1-4; D might be TRBD1 (5 bases). The CDR3 length is 16 residues. Per the germline V gene, CDR1 is MGHDK and CDR2 is SYGVNS. The chain's CDR3 is CTSSEWTRGVGEKLFF. The CDR3 DNA reads TGTACCAGCAGTGAATGGACCCGGGGGGTAGGGGAAAAACTGTTTTTT.

The chain couples TRBV2 to TRBJ2-5; D is perhaps TRBD1 (8 bases). The CDR3 contains 11 residues. V dropped 9 bases and J dropped 5 bases, with 10 bases sitting between them. Germline V gives CDR1 SNHLY, CDR2 FYNNEI. The DNA for the CDR3 is TGTGCCAGACAGGGGGGGGAGACCCAGTACTTC. It is translated as CARQGGETQYF.

In DNA, the CDR3 is TGTGCCAGTAGTATAGGACTAGCGGGAGTAGGGTCCTACAATGAGCAGTTCTTC. Protein sequence: CASSIGLAGVGSYNEQFF. The chain carries TRBV19 and TRBJ2-1, with 12 bases matching TRBD2. The CDR3 contains 18 residues. Germline CDR1 LNHDA, CDR2 SQIVND (reference sequence). J gave up 1 base and V 1 base, and 5 bases lay outside the gene matches.

The count of this clone is one. The chain couples TRBV4-2 to TRBJ2-1; TRBD1 agrees at 7 bases. Trimming took 1 base from V and 1 from J; bases not matched to a gene: 16. Germline CDR1 reads LGHNA; CDR2 reads YNFKEQ. This CDR3 is 20 amino acids long. The CDR3 region is CASSQVRTGVTRRSYNEQFF. CDR3 bases: TGTGCCAGCAGCCAAGTGAGAACAGGGGTAACAAGAAGGTCCTACAATGAGCAGTTCTTC.

This chain joins TRBV5-1 and TRBJ1-4, with D possibly being TRBD1 (5 bases). Germline V lookup: CDR1 SGHRS, CDR2 YFSETQ. The CDR3 runs to 17 residues. V was trimmed by 1 base and J by 0 bases, leaving 13 bases between them. CDR3 sequence: CASSLFSGTSTNEKLFF. CDR3 sequence (DNA): TGCGCCAGCAGCTTGTTTTCGGGGACTTCAACTAATGAAAAACTGTTTTTT.

This chain joins TRBV9 and TRBJ1-2, with TRBD1 matching 7 bases. Germline-derived CDR1 and CDR2 are SGDLS and YYNGEE. The V segment lost 3 bases and the J segment 14 bases; nucleotides outside the gene matches: 10. The CDR3 contains 12 residues. Here the CDR3 DNA reads TGTGCCAGCAGCGGAGGACAGGTCCCTTGGACCTTC. This codes for CASSGGQVPWTF.